This TCR beta chain originates from a study of T cells in Graves' hyperthyroidism and ophthalmopathy. The study, taken as a whole, reports: Ophthalmopathy got predicted by the model a median around 6.6 months before its onset. Expanded thyroid clonotypes (above 0.001) were mostly also found in blood.

The V end lost 5 bases, the J end lost 5 bases, and 15 bases lay between the germline ends. CDR3 size: 14 residues. In germline, CDR1 is MDHEN, CDR2 SYDVKM. TCR beta CDR3 sequences were amplified from RNA transcripts. HTBI primers drove first-round RT-PCR of the TCR CDR3. One entry per CDR3 protein results from TCRdb running MiXCR on the multiplex PCR reads. The profile shows a few hundred thousand distinct CDR3 sequences, around 14% of them singletons. Calling Graves' hyperthyroidism stable meant ophthalmopathy did not progress within 18 months. Together with thyroid ultrasound, orbital computed tomography, serum thyroxine and TRAb, clinical symptoms were used for diagnoses. As regards this clonotype: What it binds is unknown.

The clonotype was recovered from a woman under 30 with Graves' hyperthyroidism. The sample comprised blood. The V gene is TRBV28, the J gene TRBJ1-1; the D is unclear. The CDR3 DNA follows: TGTGCCAGCAGTCCTCGGAAGTTTCCAACTGAAGCTTTCTTT. Protein sequence: CASSPRKFPTEAFF.